Listed below are T cell receptor beta chains from one sample, sequenced in a study of cytomegalovirus exposure and HLA in healthy donors. Sequencing was performed with immunoSEQ multiplex PCR; in TCRdb, only in-frame clones are kept and a portion is missing. The sample has some 190,000 clones, 75% to 90% seen once. The sequenced sample consisted of PBMCs. All receptors come from a boy younger than 10 in good health and CMV-seronegative. The CDR3 runs from the conserved cysteine through the conserved F or W. The D gene is left open where the match is weak. Clone size is given for some rows only: seen once, a few or many times, or a class if the clone is expanded.

D	J	V	size	DNA	CDR3
NA	TRBJ1-6	TRBV6-1	NA	TGTGCCAGCACCCATGAGAGGGTTGGTTCACCCCTCCACTTT	CASTHERVGSPLHF
TRBD1	TRBJ2-7	TRBV5-4	NA	TGTGCCAGCAGTGCGGACAGGGGTTCCTACGAGCAATACTTC	CASSADRGSYEQYF
TRBD1	TRBJ2-1	TRBV29-1	NA	TGCAGCGTTGGCGAGACAGGGAATGAGCAGTTCTTC	CSVGETGNEQFF
TRBD1	TRBJ1-1	TRBV30	NA	TGTGCCTATCAATACCGACAGGGGCCGTTACTTGAAGCTTTCTTT	CAYQYRQGPLLEAFF
NA	TRBJ1-2	TRBV5-1	once	TGCGCCAGCAGTCTCACCGACACCTATGGCTACACCTTC	CASSLTDTYGYTF
NA	TRBJ2-1	TRBV30	NA	TGTGCCTGGAGTGTACTGGAGGGACCCCTCCATGAGCAGTTCTTC	CAWSVLEGPLHEQFF
NA	TRBJ1-6	TRBV7-9	NA	TGTGCCAGCAGCTTAGATGCGGCGAGCTCCTATAATTCACCCCTCCACTTT	CASSLDAASSYNSPLHF
NA	TRBJ1-2	TRBV12-5	NA	TGTGCTAGTGGACTGCGGACACACCCCTATGGCTACACCTTC	CASGLRTHPYGYTF
TRBD1	TRBJ1-1	TRBV14	few	TGTGCCAGCAGCCAAACATCCGTTTACAGGGGGAACACTGAAGCTTTCTTT	CASSQTSVYRGNTEAFF
TRBD2	TRBJ2-5	TRBV7-9	NA	TGTGCCAGCAGCCCGACTAGCGGGAGAAGAAACTTC	CASSPTSGRRNF
TRBD1	TRBJ1-1	TRBV10-3	few	TGTGCCATCGGACAGACAGGGCCAACTGAAGCTTTCTTT	CAIGQTGPTEAFF
TRBD1	TRBJ1-5	TRBV4-3	NA	TGCGCCAGCAGCCAAAGGACAGGGGTGAATCAGCCCCAGCATTTT	CASSQRTGVNQPQHF
NA	TRBJ2-2	TRBV30	few	TGTGCCTGGAGTGTACGCCCTGGGGCTAGCGCGACCGGGGAGCTGTTTTTT	CAWSVRPGASATGELFF
NA	TRBJ2-3	TRBV6-6	NA	TGTGCCAGCGGGAGACAGGGCACAGATACGCAGTATTTT	CASGRQGTDTQYF
TRBD1	TRBJ2-1	TRBV6-5	NA	TGTGCCAGCAGTTCTACGACAGGGAGAGATGAGCAGTTCTTC	CASSSTTGRDEQFF
TRBD2	TRBJ2-7	TRBV4-1	NA	TGCGCCAGCAGCCACTGGACTAGCGGACCCTACGAGCAGTACTTC	CASSHWTSGPYEQYF
NA	TRBJ1-1	TRBV6-6	NA	TGTGCCAGCAGTTATCAGGAGAACACTGAAGCTTTCTTT	CASSYQENTEAFF
TRBD1	TRBJ1-2	TRBV9	NA	TGTGCCAGCAGCGGACCTGGGACAGGAGTAAACTATGGCTACACCTTC	CASSGPGTGVNYGYTF
NA	TRBJ1-1	TRBV19	NA	TGTGCCAGTAGGAGGGAGAACACTGAAGCTTTCTTT	CASRRENTEAFF
NA	TRBJ1-5	TRBV5-4	NA	TGTGCCAGCAGCTTGAATGGCCAGGGTGATTGGCCCCAGCATTTT	CASSLNGQGDWPQHF
TRBD1	TRBJ2-3	TRBV5-4	NA	TGTGCCAGCAGCTTTCGGACAGGGAGAGGGGGCACAGATACGCAGTATTTT	CASSFRTGRGGTDTQYF
NA	TRBJ1-3	TRBV9	NA	TGTGCCAGCAGCCAAGCCGCGTCGAACTCTGGAAACACCATATATTTT	CASSQAASNSGNTIYF
NA	TRBJ2-7	TRBV7-2	NA	TGTGCCAGCAGCTTAGGCAGGGCTGGCGAGCAGTACTTC	CASSLGRAGEQYF
NA	TRBJ1-5	TRBV6-6	NA	TGTGCCAGCAATAACCCGTCCGGGAAGAATCAGCCCCAGCATTTT	CASNNPSGKNQPQHF
NA	TRBJ2-5	TRBV30	NA	TGTGCCTGGAGTGGGCCCGACTGGGTCCCACAAGAGACCCAGTACTTC	CAWSGPDWVPQETQYF
TRBD1	TRBJ1-2	TRBV30	NA	TGTGCCGCTCGAGGGGGCGTCTATGGCTACACCTTC	CAARGGVYGYTF
NA	TRBJ2-5	TRBV20-1	once	TGCAGTGCTAAGAGGGAGACCCAGTACTTC	CSAKRETQYF
TRBD2	TRBJ2-3	TRBV9	NA	TGTGCCAGCAGCTCCGGGACTAGCGGGGGGCACGCAGATACGCAGTATTTT	CASSSGTSGGHADTQYF
TRBD2	TRBJ2-3	TRBV9	NA	TGTGCCAGCAGCGGGACTAGCGGGGGTTTGGTAGATACGCAGTATTTT	CASSGTSGGLVDTQYF
TRBD1	TRBJ1-6	TRBV9	few	TGTGCCAGCAGCGTAGAGGACAGGGTAAATTCACCCCTCCACTTT	CASSVEDRVNSPLHF
NA	TRBJ1-1	TRBV29-1	NA	TGCAGCGCTTCAGACCCGGGGACTGAAGCTTTCTTT	CSASDPGTEAFF
NA	TRBJ2-1	TRBV6-5	NA	TGTGCCAGCAGCAGCGCGGACAATGAGCAGTTCTTC	CASSSADNEQFF
NA	TRBJ1-1	TRBV7-9	NA	TGTGCCAGCAGCTTAAACCCCCTGACACTGAACACTGAAGCTTTCTTT	CASSLNPLTLNTEAFF
TRBD2	TRBJ2-7	TRBV7-8	few	TGTGCCAGCAGCGAAACATCGGGGACTAGCTACTACGAGCAGTACTTC	CASSETSGTSYYEQYF
TRBD1	TRBJ1-3	TRBV7-2	NA	TGTGCCAGCAGCTATAGACAGGGGTATGGAAACACCATATATTTT	CASSYRQGYGNTIYF
TRBD1	TRBJ1-3	TRBV7-6	NA	TGTGCCAGCAGCATGGGACAGGGAAACACCATATATTTT	CASSMGQGNTIYF
TRBD2	TRBJ2-2	TRBV5-1	NA	TGCGCCAGCAGCTTGACTAGCGGGATAAACACCGGGGAGCTGTTTTTT	CASSLTSGINTGELFF
TRBD1	TRBJ2-2	TRBV7-8	NA	TGTGCCAACTCCAAAGGGGGACAGGGTGAGATTGCCGGGGAGCTGTTTTTT	CANSKGGQGEIAGELFF
TRBD2	TRBJ2-7	TRBV13	NA	TGTGCCAGCAGCTCCACCCTAGCGGGAGTCGAGCAGTACTTC	CASSSTLAGVEQYF
TRBD1	TRBJ2-1	TRBV5-1	NA	TGCGCCAGCAGCTGGGGGACAGTCCTAAATAAAAACAATGAGCAGTTCTTC	CASSWGTVLNKNNEQFF
TRBD2	TRBJ2-2	TRBV7-9	NA	TGTGCCAGCAGCTTTGGGGTGGCTAGCGGCCCCACCGGGGAGCTGTTTTTT	CASSFGVASGPTGELFF
NA	TRBJ1-2	TRBV29-1	NA	TGCAGCGCAAGGGGAAACTCTAACTATGGCTACACCTTC	CSARGNSNYGYTF
TRBD2	TRBJ2-3	TRBV15	NA	TGTGCCACCAGCAGAGATGGGGGGGGAGGCACAGCAGATACGCAGTATTTT	CATSRDGGGGTADTQYF
TRBD1	TRBJ1-2	TRBV30	once	TGTGCCCAGGGGGGTTATGGCTACACCTTC	CAQGGYGYTF
NA	TRBJ2-1	TRBV27	NA	TGTGCCAGCAGTCTCAGCGCCAGCTCCTACAATGAGCAGTTCTTC	CASSLSASSYNEQFF
NA	TRBJ2-2	TRBV9	few	TGTGCCAGCAGCGTAGGCGGTATGAACACCGGGGAGCTGTTTTTT	CASSVGGMNTGELFF
TRBD2	TRBJ2-1	TRBV7-2	NA	TGTGCCAGCAGCTTTTTTCCCCCTGGCGGGAGACACAATGAGCAGTTCTTC	CASSFFPPGGRHNEQFF
TRBD2	TRBJ2-3	TRBV10-3	NA	TGTGCCATCAGTGAAGCGGGAGAGACAGATACGCAGTATTTT	CAISEAGETDTQYF
NA	TRBJ1-2	TRBV29-1	once	TGCAGCGTTGGGGCAGCTTATGGCTACACCTTC	CSVGAAYGYTF
NA	TRBJ1-2	TRBV2	NA	TGTGCCAGCACAGGGGAGAACTATGGCTACACCTTC	CASTGENYGYTF
NA	TRBJ2-5	TRBV25-1	NA	TGTGCCAGCAGCCCTCAGGGCCTTTCTCAAGAGACCCAGTACTTC	CASSPQGLSQETQYF
TRBD2	TRBJ2-2	TRBV5-5	NA	TGTGCCAGCAGGCCTGGGCGGGGGACCGGGGAGCTGTTTTTT	CASRPGRGTGELFF
TRBD2	TRBJ2-1	TRBV5-1	NA	TGCGCCAGCAGCTTGGTCCTCGGGGGGAGGAACAATGAGCAGTTCTTC	CASSLVLGGRNNEQFF